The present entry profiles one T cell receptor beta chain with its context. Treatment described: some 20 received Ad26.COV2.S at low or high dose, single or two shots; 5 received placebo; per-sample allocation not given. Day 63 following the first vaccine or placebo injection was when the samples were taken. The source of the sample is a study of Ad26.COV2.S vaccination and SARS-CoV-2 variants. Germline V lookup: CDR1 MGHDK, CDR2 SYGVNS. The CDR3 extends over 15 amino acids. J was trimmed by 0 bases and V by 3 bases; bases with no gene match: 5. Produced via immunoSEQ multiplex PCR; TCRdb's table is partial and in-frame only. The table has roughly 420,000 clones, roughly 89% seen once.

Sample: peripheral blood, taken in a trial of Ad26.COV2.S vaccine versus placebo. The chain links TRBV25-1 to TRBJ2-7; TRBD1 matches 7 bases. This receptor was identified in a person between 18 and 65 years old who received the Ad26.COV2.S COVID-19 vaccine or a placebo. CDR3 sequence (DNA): TGTGCCAGCAGTGAGGTAGGACAGGCCTCCTACGAGCAGTACTTC. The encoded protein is CASSEVGQASYEQYF.